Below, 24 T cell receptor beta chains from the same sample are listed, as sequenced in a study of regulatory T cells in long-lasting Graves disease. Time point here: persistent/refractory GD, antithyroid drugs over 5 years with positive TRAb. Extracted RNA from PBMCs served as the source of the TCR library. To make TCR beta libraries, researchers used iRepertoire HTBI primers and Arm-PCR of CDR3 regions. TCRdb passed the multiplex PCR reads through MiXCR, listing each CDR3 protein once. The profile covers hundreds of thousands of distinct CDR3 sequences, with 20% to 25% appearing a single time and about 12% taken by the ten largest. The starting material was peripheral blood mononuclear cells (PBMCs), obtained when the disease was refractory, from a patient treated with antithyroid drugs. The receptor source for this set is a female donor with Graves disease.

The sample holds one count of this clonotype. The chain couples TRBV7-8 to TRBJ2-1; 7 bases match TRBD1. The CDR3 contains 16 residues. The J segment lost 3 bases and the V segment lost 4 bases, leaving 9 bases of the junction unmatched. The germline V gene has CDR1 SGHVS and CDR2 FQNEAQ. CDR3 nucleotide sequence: TGTGCCAGCAGCTGGAAGGGGGCCGGGGTCTACAATGAGCAGTTCTTC. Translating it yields CASSWKGAGVYNEQFF.

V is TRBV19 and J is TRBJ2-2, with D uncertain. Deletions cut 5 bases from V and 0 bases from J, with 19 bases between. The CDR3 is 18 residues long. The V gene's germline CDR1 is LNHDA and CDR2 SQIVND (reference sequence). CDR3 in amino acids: CASSVEVSKNANTGELFF. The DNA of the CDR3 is TGTGCCAGTAGTGTTGAAGTCTCAAAGAACGCGAACACCGGGGAGCTGTTTTTT. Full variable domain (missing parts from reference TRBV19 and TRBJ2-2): DGGITQSPKYLFRKEGQNVTLSCEQNLNHDAMYWYRQDPGQGLRLIYYSQIVNDFQKGDIAEGYSVSREKKESFPLTVTSAQKNPTAFYLCASSVEVSKNANTGELFFGEGSRLTVL.

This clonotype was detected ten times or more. CDR3 protein: CATSRDGKRAGKETQYF. DNA for the CDR3: TGTGCCACCAGCAGAGATGGGAAGAGGGCGGGGAAAGAGACCCAGTACTTC. J is TRBJ2-5 and V is TRBV15; D is perhaps TRBD2 (6 bases). V lost 0 bases to trimming and J lost 3 bases, with 17 bases between them. Germline V CDR1 and CDR2: LNHNV, YYDKDF (reference sequence). The CDR3 consists of 17 residues.

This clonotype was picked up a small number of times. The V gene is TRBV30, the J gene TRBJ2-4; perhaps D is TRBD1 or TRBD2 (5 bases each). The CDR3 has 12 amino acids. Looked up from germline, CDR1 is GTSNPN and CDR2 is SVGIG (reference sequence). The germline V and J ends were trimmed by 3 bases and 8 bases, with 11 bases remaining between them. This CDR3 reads CAWRVGEYIQYF. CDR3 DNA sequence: TGTGCCTGGAGGGTGGGGGAATACATTCAGTACTTC. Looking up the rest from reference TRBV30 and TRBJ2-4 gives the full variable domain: SQTIHQWPATLVQPVGSPLSLECTVEGTSNPNLYWYRQAAGRGLQLLFYSVGIGQISSEVPQNLSASRPQDRQFILSSKKLLLSDSGFYLCAWRVGEYIQYFGAGTRLSVL.

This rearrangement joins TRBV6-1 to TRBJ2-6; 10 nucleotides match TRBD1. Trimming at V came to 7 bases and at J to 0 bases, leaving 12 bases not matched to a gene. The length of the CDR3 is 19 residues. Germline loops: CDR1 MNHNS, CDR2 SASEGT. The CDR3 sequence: CASTSKIRTGGSGANVLTF. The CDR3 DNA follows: TGTGCCAGCACCTCTAAGATAAGGACAGGGGGCTCTGGGGCCAACGTCCTGACTTTC.

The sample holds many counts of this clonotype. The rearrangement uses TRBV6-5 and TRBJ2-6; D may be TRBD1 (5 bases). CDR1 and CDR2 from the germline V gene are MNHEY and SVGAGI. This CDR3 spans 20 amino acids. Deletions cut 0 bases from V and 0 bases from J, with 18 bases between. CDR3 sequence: CASSYSPQAIPHSGANVLTF. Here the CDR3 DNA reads TGTGCCAGCAGTTACTCGCCACAGGCCATACCCCACTCTGGGGCCAACGTCCTGACTTTC.

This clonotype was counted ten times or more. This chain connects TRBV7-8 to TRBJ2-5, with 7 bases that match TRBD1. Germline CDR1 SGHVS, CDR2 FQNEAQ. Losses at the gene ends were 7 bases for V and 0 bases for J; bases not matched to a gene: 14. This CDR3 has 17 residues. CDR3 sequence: CASNKAIPGQYQETQYF. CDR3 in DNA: TGTGCCAGCAACAAAGCGATCCCGGGACAGTACCAAGAGACCCAGTACTTC. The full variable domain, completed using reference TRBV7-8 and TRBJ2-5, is GAGVSQSPRYKVAKRGQDVALRCDPISGHVSLFWYQQALGQGPEFLTYFQNEAQLDKSGLPSDRFFAERPEGSVSTLKIQRTQQEDSAVYLCASNKAIPGQYQETQYFGPGTRLLVL.

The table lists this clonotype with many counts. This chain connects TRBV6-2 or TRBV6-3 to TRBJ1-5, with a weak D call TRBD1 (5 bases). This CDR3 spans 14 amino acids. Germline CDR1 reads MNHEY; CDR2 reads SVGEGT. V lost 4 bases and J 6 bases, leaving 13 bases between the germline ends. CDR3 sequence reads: CASSSAGTGQPQHF. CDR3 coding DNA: TGTGCCAGCAGTTCCGCGGGGACCGGTCAGCCCCAGCATTTT.

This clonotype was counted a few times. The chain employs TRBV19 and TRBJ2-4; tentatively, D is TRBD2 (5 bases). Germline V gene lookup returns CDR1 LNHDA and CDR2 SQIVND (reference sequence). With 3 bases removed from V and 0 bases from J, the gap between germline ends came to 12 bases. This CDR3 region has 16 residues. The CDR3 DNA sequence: TGTGCCAGTAGTATTGGGAGCTTCTCAGCCAAAAACATTCAGTACTTC. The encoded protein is CASSIGSFSAKNIQYF.

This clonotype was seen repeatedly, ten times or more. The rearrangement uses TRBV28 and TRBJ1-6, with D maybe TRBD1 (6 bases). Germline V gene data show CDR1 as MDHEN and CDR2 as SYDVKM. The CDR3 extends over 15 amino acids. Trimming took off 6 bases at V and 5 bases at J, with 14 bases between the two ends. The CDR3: CASSPTGIDNSPLHF. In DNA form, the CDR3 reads TGTGCCAGCAGCCCCACAGGGATTGATAATTCACCCCTCCACTTT.

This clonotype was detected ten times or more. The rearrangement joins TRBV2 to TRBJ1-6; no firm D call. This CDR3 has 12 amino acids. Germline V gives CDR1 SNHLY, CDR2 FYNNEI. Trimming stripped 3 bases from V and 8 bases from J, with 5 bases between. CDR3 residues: CASSEAYSPLHF. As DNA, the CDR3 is TGTGCCAGCAGTGAGGCCTATTCACCCCTCCACTTT. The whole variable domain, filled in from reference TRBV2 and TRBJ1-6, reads EPEVTQTPSHQVTQMGQEVILRCVPISNHLYFYWYRQILGQKVEFLVSFYNNEISEKSEIFDDQFSVERPDGSNFTLKIRSTKLEDSAMYFCASSEAYSPLHFGNGTRLTVT.

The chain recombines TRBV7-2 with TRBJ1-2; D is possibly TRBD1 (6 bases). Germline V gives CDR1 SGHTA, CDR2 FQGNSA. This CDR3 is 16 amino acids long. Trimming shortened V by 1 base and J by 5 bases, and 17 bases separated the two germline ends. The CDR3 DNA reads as TGTGCCAGCAGCTTAGGGCTTTCCGGGACAAAATATGGCTACACCTTC. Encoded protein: CASSLGLSGTKYGYTF.

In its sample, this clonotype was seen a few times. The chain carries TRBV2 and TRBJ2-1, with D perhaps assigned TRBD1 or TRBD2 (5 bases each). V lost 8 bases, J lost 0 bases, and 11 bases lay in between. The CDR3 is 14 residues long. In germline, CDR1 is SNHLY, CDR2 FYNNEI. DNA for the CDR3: TGTGCCAGCGAGGGGACCAGCTCCTACAATGAGCAGTTCTTC. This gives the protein CASEGTSSYNEQFF.

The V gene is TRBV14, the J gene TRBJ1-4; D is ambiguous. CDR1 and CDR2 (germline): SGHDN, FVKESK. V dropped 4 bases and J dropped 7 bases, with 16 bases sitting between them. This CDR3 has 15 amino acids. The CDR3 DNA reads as TGTGCCAGCAGCCTACAAGATATACAGCGTGAAAAACTGTTTTTT. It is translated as CASSLQDIQREKLFF.

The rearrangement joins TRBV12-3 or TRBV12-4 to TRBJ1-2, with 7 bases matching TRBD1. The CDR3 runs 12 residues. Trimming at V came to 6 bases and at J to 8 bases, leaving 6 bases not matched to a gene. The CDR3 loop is CASRQGVVGYTF. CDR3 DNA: TGTGCCAGCAGGCAGGGGGTAGTAGGCTACACCTTC.

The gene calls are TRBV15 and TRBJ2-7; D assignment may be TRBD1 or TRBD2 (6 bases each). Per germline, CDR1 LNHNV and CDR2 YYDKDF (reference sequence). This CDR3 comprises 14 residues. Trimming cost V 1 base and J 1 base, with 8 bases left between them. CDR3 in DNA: TGTGCCACCAGCAGAGTAGGGGGGTCCTACGAGCAGTACTTC. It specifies CATSRVGGSYEQYF.

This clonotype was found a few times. CDR3: CSAFTGAEAFF. The CDR3 DNA reads TGCAGTGCTTTTACAGGGGCTGAAGCTTTCTTT. The V call is TRBV20-1, the J call TRBJ1-1; 7 bases align to TRBD1. The CDR3 is 11 residues long. With 5 bases clipped from V and 6 bases from J, the junction kept 3 bases outside the gene matches. Germline assignment: CDR1 DFQATT and CDR2 SNEGSKA (reference sequence).

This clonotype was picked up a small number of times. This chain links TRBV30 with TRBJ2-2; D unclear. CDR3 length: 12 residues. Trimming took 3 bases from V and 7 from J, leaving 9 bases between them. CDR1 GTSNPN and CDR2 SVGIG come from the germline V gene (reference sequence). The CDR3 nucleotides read TGTGCCTGGAGACCATTCAACGGGGAGCTGTTTTTT. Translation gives CAWRPFNGELFF.

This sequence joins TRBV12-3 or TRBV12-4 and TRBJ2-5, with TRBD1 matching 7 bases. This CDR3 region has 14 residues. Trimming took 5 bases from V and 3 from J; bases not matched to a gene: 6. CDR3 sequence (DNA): TGTGCCAGCAGTAGACAGGGTGGGAAAGAGACCCAGTACTTC. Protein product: CASSRQGGKETQYF.

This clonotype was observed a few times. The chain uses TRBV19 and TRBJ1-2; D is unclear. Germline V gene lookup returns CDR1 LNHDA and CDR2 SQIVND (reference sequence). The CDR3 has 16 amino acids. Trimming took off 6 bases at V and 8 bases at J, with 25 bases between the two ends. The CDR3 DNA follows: TGTGCCAGTAGCCCCACCCTTGGCACTTTTTATTCGGGCTACACCTTC. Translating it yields CASSPTLGTFYSGYTF.

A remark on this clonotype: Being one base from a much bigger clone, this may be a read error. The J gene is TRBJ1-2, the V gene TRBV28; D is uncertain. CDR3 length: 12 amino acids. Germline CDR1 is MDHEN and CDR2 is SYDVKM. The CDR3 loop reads CTSQEANYGYTF. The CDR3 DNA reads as TGTACCAGCCAGGAAGCCAACTATGGCTACACCTTC.

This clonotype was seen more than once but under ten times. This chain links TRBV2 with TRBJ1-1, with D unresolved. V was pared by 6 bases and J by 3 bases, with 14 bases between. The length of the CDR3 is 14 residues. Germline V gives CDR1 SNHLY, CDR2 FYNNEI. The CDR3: CASRPRGSDTEAFF. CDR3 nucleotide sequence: TGTGCCAGCAGGCCTCGAGGGAGTGACACTGAAGCTTTCTTT.

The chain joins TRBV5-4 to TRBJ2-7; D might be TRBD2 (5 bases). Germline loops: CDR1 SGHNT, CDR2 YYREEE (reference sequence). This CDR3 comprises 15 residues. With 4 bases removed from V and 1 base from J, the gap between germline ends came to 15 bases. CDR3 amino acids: CASSNPGVGSYEQYF. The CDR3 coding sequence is TGTGCCAGCAGCAACCCCGGGGTCGGGTCCTACGAGCAGTACTTC.

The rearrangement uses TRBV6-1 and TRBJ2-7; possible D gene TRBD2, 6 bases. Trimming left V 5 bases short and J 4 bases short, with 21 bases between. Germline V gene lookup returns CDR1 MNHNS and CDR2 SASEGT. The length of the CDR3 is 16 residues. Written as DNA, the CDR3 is TGTGCCAGCAGTCAGCCCCCCGGGCGGGGATTATACGAGCAGTACTTC. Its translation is CASSQPPGRGLYEQYF.